A selection of T cell receptor beta chains follows, all from one sample in a study of T cells in Graves' hyperthyroidism and ophthalmopathy. TCRdb fed the multiplex PCR reads into MiXCR, producing one record per CDR3 protein. The sample shows 600,000 or so distinct CDR3 sequences, more than 12% of them seen only once. Sequencing used blood. All receptors derive from a woman between 50 and 59 years old with Graves' ophthalmopathy. The CDR3 runs from the conserved cysteine through the conserved F or W. Each record gives: V gene, clone size, CDR3 length, D gene, J gene, CDR3 protein, CDR3 DNA. A D gene is named only where the DNA matches it firmly. Only part of the rows carry a size: once, few, many, or a class if the clone is expanded.

v_call: TRBV9; clone_size: .; cdr3_length: 15; d_call: TRBD1; j_call: TRBJ2-5; cdr3_aa: CASSFPTGILETQYF; cdr3_nt: TGTGCCAGCAGCTTCCCGACAGGGATCCTTGAGACCCAGTACTTC
v_call: TRBV7-2; clone_size: many; cdr3_length: 18; d_call: TRBD2; j_call: TRBJ2-1; cdr3_aa: CASSSVRPGLAIYNEQFF; cdr3_nt: TGTGCCAGCAGCTCAGTGAGACCGGGACTAGCGATCTACAATGAGCAGTTCTTC
v_call: TRBV7-2; clone_size: many; cdr3_length: 17; d_call: .; j_call: TRBJ2-1; cdr3_aa: CASSLAADYYVYNEQFF; cdr3_nt: TGTGCCAGCAGCTTAGCGGCAGACTACTATGTCTACAATGAGCAGTTCTTC
v_call: TRBV27; clone_size: few; cdr3_length: 15; d_call: .; j_call: TRBJ2-1; cdr3_aa: CASSLSVGTIYEQFF; cdr3_nt: TGTGCCAGCAGTTTATCCGTTGGAACCATCTATGAGCAGTTCTTC
v_call: TRBV11-3; clone_size: many; cdr3_length: 13; d_call: .; j_call: TRBJ2-1; cdr3_aa: CASSPEGVAEQFF; cdr3_nt: TGTGCCAGCAGCCCCGAGGGGGTTGCTGAGCAGTTCTTC
v_call: TRBV7-8; clone_size: many; cdr3_length: 14; d_call: .; j_call: TRBJ2-2; cdr3_aa: CASSPALVPGELFF; cdr3_nt: TGTGCCAGCAGCCCTGCCCTAGTTCCCGGGGAGCTGTTTTTT
v_call: TRBV5-4; clone_size: .; cdr3_length: 16; d_call: .; j_call: TRBJ2-6; cdr3_aa: CASSFRRSSGANVLTF; cdr3_nt: TGTGCCAGCAGCTTTCGGCGTAGCTCTGGGGCCAACGTCCTGACTTTC
v_call: TRBV20-1; clone_size: many; cdr3_length: 16; d_call: TRBD2; j_call: TRBJ2-1; cdr3_aa: CSARAGLAGAYNEQFF; cdr3_nt: TGCAGTGCTAGAGCGGGGCTAGCGGGAGCTTACAATGAGCAGTTCTTC
v_call: TRBV9; clone_size: many; cdr3_length: 17; d_call: .; j_call: TRBJ2-1; cdr3_aa: CASSLGLTRREGNEQFF; cdr3_nt: TGTGCCAGCAGCCTAGGATTGACACGGAGAGAAGGAAATGAGCAGTTCTTC
v_call: TRBV5-1; clone_size: few; cdr3_length: 15; d_call: .; j_call: TRBJ2-2; cdr3_aa: CASSLYGQNTGELFF; cdr3_nt: TGCGCCAGCAGCTTGTACGGGCAGAACACCGGGGAGCTGTTTTTT
v_call: TRBV29-1; clone_size: few; cdr3_length: 12; d_call: .; j_call: TRBJ2-7; cdr3_aa: CSVVSGPYEQYF; cdr3_nt: TGCAGCGTTGTTAGCGGTCCCTACGAGCAGTACTTC
v_call: TRBV19; clone_size: .; cdr3_length: 14; d_call: TRBD2; j_call: TRBJ2-1; cdr3_aa: CASMGGGTYNEQFF; cdr3_nt: TGTGCCAGTATGGGCGGGGGGACATACAATGAGCAGTTCTTC
v_call: TRBV6-1; clone_size: many; cdr3_length: 15; d_call: TRBD1; j_call: TRBJ2-3; cdr3_aa: CASSAPGQGPDTQYF; cdr3_nt: TGTGCCAGCAGTGCCCCGGGACAGGGGCCAGATACGCAGTATTTT
v_call: TRBV7-2; clone_size: .; cdr3_length: 15; d_call: .; j_call: TRBJ2-2; cdr3_aa: CASSLVLGFTGELFF; cdr3_nt: TGTGCCAGCAGCTTAGTGTTAGGGTTCACCGGGGAGCTGTTTTTT
v_call: TRBV10-3; clone_size: many; cdr3_length: 15; d_call: .; j_call: TRBJ1-1; cdr3_aa: CAISDPGSMNTEAFF; cdr3_nt: TGTGCCATCAGTGATCCCGGATCCATGAACACTGAAGCTTTCTTT
v_call: TRBV6-1; clone_size: .; cdr3_length: 13; d_call: .; j_call: TRBJ2-2; cdr3_aa: CASSVQGSGELFF; cdr3_nt: TGTGCCAGCAGCGTACAGGGTTCCGGGGAGCTGTTTTTT
v_call: TRBV20-1; clone_size: many; cdr3_length: 17; d_call: .; j_call: TRBJ1-5; cdr3_aa: CSADMLGARVSNQPQHF; cdr3_nt: TGCAGTGCTGATATGCTAGGGGCGAGGGTTAGCAATCAGCCCCAGCATTTT
v_call: TRBV7-2; clone_size: .; cdr3_length: 20; d_call: TRBD2; j_call: TRBJ2-5; cdr3_aa: CASSFSRQLAGGLSSETQYF; cdr3_nt: TGTGCCAGCAGCTTTAGTCGACAACTAGCGGGAGGGCTGTCTTCAGAGACCCAGTACTTC
v_call: TRBV29-1; clone_size: many; cdr3_length: 14; d_call: .; j_call: TRBJ2-3; cdr3_aa: CSVEGSRYTDTQYF; cdr3_nt: TGCAGCGTTGAAGGTTCTAGATACACAGATACGCAGTATTTT
v_call: TRBV19; clone_size: .; cdr3_length: 16; d_call: TRBD1; j_call: TRBJ1-1; cdr3_aa: CASSIGQGARLTEAFF; cdr3_nt: TGTGCCAGTAGTATAGGACAGGGGGCGCGTCTCACTGAAGCTTTCTTT
v_call: TRBV30; clone_size: few; cdr3_length: 16; d_call: .; j_call: TRBJ1-5; cdr3_aa: CAWSLFRGIGNQPQHF; cdr3_nt: TGTGCCTGGAGCTTGTTCAGAGGGATTGGCAATCAGCCCCAGCATTTT
v_call: TRBV7-2; clone_size: many; cdr3_length: 15; d_call: .; j_call: TRBJ1-4; cdr3_aa: CASSLWSQRDEKLFF; cdr3_nt: TGTGCCAGCAGCTTATGGTCCCAGAGGGATGAAAAACTGTTTTTT
v_call: TRBV20-1; clone_size: many; cdr3_length: 12; d_call: .; j_call: TRBJ2-5; cdr3_aa: CSARLDDETQYF; cdr3_nt: TGCAGTGCTAGACTAGATGACGAGACCCAGTACTTC
v_call: TRBV9; clone_size: many; cdr3_length: 15; d_call: TRBD2; j_call: TRBJ2-1; cdr3_aa: CASSATSGRTNEQFF; cdr3_nt: TGTGCCAGCAGCGCGACTAGCGGGAGAACCAATGAGCAGTTCTTC
v_call: TRBV24-1; clone_size: few; cdr3_length: 13; d_call: .; j_call: TRBJ2-5; cdr3_aa: CATSKRGQETQYF; cdr3_nt: TGTGCCACCAGTAAGAGGGGCCAAGAGACCCAGTACTTC
v_call: TRBV28; clone_size: many; cdr3_length: 15; d_call: .; j_call: TRBJ1-4; cdr3_aa: CASSPQTVKSEKLFF; cdr3_nt: TGTGCCAGCAGTCCCCAGACGGTTAAAAGCGAAAAACTGTTTTTT
v_call: TRBV7-9; clone_size: many; cdr3_length: 16; d_call: TRBD1; j_call: TRBJ2-2; cdr3_aa: CASSLGQGAATGELFF; cdr3_nt: TGTGCCAGCAGCTTAGGACAGGGGGCAGCGACCGGGGAGCTGTTTTTT
v_call: TRBV2; clone_size: many; cdr3_length: 14; d_call: TRBD2; j_call: TRBJ2-1; cdr3_aa: CATLLAGGYNEQFF; cdr3_nt: TGTGCCACCTTGCTAGCGGGGGGTTACAATGAGCAGTTCTTC
v_call: TRBV6-2/TRBV6-3; clone_size: many; cdr3_length: 16; d_call: TRBD1; j_call: TRBJ1-1; cdr3_aa: CASSYSIPIRDSEAFF; cdr3_nt: TGTGCCAGCAGTTACTCGATACCAATCCGGGACAGTGAAGCTTTCTTT
v_call: TRBV7-9; clone_size: many; cdr3_length: 12; d_call: .; j_call: TRBJ2-7; cdr3_aa: CASSESRVEQYF; cdr3_nt: TGTGCCAGCAGCGAATCTAGGGTCGAGCAGTACTTC
v_call: TRBV20-1; clone_size: .; cdr3_length: 10; d_call: .; j_call: TRBJ2-5; cdr3_aa: CSATQETQYF; cdr3_nt: TGCAGTGCCACCCAAGAGACCCAGTACTTC
v_call: TRBV7-9; clone_size: many; cdr3_length: 13; d_call: .; j_call: TRBJ1-5; cdr3_aa: CASSLARNQPQHF; cdr3_nt: TGTGCCAGCAGCTTAGCGCGGAATCAGCCCCAGCATTTT
v_call: TRBV29-1; clone_size: .; cdr3_length: 11; d_call: .; j_call: TRBJ2-7; cdr3_aa: CSVGLGNEQYF; cdr3_nt: TGCAGCGTTGGGCTAGGTAACGAGCAGTACTTC
v_call: TRBV20-1; clone_size: few; cdr3_length: 15; d_call: .; j_call: TRBJ2-5; cdr3_aa: CSAAPRRAGVETQYF; cdr3_nt: TGCAGTGCTGCCCCCCGGCGGGCAGGGGTAGAGACCCAGTACTTC
v_call: TRBV18; clone_size: many; cdr3_length: 14; d_call: TRBD1; j_call: TRBJ2-7; cdr3_aa: CASSPPEDRGEQYF; cdr3_nt: TGTGCCAGCTCACCACCTGAAGACAGGGGCGAGCAGTACTTC
v_call: TRBV7-2; clone_size: many; cdr3_length: 14; d_call: .; j_call: TRBJ1-5; cdr3_aa: CASRSGRGNQPQHF; cdr3_nt: TGTGCCAGCAGGTCCGGCAGAGGAAATCAGCCCCAGCATTTT
v_call: TRBV28; clone_size: many; cdr3_length: 15; d_call: .; j_call: TRBJ1-5; cdr3_aa: CASSPIRGAEQPQHF; cdr3_nt: TGTGCCAGCAGTCCCATTCGAGGGGCAGAGCAGCCCCAGCATTTT
v_call: TRBV27; clone_size: .; cdr3_length: 15; d_call: TRBD1; j_call: TRBJ2-7; cdr3_aa: CASSPGTGRAYEQYF; cdr3_nt: TGTGCCAGCAGTCCCGGGACAGGGCGGGCTTACGAGCAGTACTTC
v_call: TRBV3-1; clone_size: .; cdr3_length: 13; d_call: .; j_call: TRBJ2-7; cdr3_aa: CASSQAGPYEQYF; cdr3_nt: TGTGCCAGCAGCCAAGCGGGTCCCTACGAGCAGTACTTC
v_call: TRBV24-1; clone_size: many; cdr3_length: 15; d_call: .; j_call: TRBJ2-7; cdr3_aa: CATSDPLQGFYEQYF; cdr3_nt: TGTGCCACCAGTGACCCTTTACAGGGATTCTACGAGCAGTACTTC
v_call: TRBV12-3/TRBV12-4; clone_size: many; cdr3_length: 14; d_call: .; j_call: TRBJ1-1; cdr3_aa: CASSKKTVNTEAFF; cdr3_nt: TGTGCCAGCAGTAAGAAAACGGTGAACACTGAAGCTTTCTTT
v_call: TRBV12-3/TRBV12-4; clone_size: many; cdr3_length: 14; d_call: .; j_call: TRBJ1-1; cdr3_aa: CASSLRGPPDRAFF; cdr3_nt: TGTGCCAGCAGTTTAAGAGGGCCCCCAGATCGAGCTTTCTTT
v_call: TRBV7-8; clone_size: few; cdr3_length: 17; d_call: TRBD1; j_call: TRBJ1-5; cdr3_aa: CASSLYPGTGTSQPQHF; cdr3_nt: TGTGCCAGCAGCTTATACCCCGGGACAGGGACAAGTCAGCCCCAGCATTTT
v_call: TRBV30; clone_size: many; cdr3_length: 16; d_call: .; j_call: TRBJ2-3; cdr3_aa: CAWSVSEGASTDTQYF; cdr3_nt: TGTGCCTGGAGTGTTAGCGAGGGTGCTAGCACAGATACGCAGTATTTT
v_call: TRBV7-9; clone_size: many; cdr3_length: 15; d_call: .; j_call: TRBJ2-1; cdr3_aa: CASSLDEGLLNEQFF; cdr3_nt: TGTGCCAGCAGCCTGGATGAAGGACTTCTCAATGAGCAGTTCTTC
v_call: TRBV7-9; clone_size: .; cdr3_length: 16; d_call: .; j_call: TRBJ2-3; cdr3_aa: CASSLAGGIGTDTQYF; cdr3_nt: TGTGCCAGCAGCTTGGCTGGAGGCATAGGCACAGATACGCAGTATTTT
v_call: TRBV28; clone_size: many; cdr3_length: 15; d_call: .; j_call: TRBJ2-7; cdr3_aa: CASSLFRRRGYEQYF; cdr3_nt: TGTGCCAGCAGTTTATTCCGCAGGCGAGGCTACGAGCAGTACTTC
v_call: TRBV28; clone_size: many; cdr3_length: 16; d_call: TRBD2; j_call: TRBJ2-1; cdr3_aa: CASSPYGRERYNEQFF; cdr3_nt: TGTGCCAGCAGTCCCTATGGGCGGGAGCGATACAATGAGCAGTTCTTC
v_call: TRBV25-1; clone_size: few; cdr3_length: 14; d_call: .; j_call: TRBJ1-5; cdr3_aa: CASSELVVNQPQHF; cdr3_nt: TGTGCCAGCAGTGAATTGGTCGTAAATCAGCCCCAGCATTTT
v_call: TRBV6-1; clone_size: .; cdr3_length: 14; d_call: .; j_call: TRBJ2-4; cdr3_aa: CASSGVIAKNIQYF; cdr3_nt: TGTGCCAGCAGTGGAGTTATAGCCAAAAACATTCAGTACTTC
v_call: TRBV24-1; clone_size: few; cdr3_length: 15; d_call: .; j_call: TRBJ2-1; cdr3_aa: CATSRGRERHNEQFF; cdr3_nt: TGTGCCACCAGCCGAGGTAGGGAAAGGCACAATGAGCAGTTCTTC
v_call: TRBV20-1; clone_size: many; cdr3_length: 15; d_call: TRBD2; j_call: TRBJ2-4; cdr3_aa: CSAEAGVGNKNIQYF; cdr3_nt: TGCAGTGCCGAAGCGGGAGTCGGGAACAAAAACATTCAGTACTTC